These T cell receptor beta chains were read from a single sample in a study of vaccination and CD4 T cells after COVID-19. TCRdb re-called the PCR reads with MiXCR, one entry per CDR3 protein. The sample records about 30,000 distinct CDR3 sequences, 50% being singletons. The sample here was CD4+ T cells from blood, taken about 7 months after SARS-CoV-2 vaccination. Receptors originate from a human donor who had recovered from COVID-19. Both conserved end residues are part of each CDR3. The order of the fields is clone size, J gene, D gene, V gene, CDR3 protein, CDR3 DNA. The D gene is left open where the match is weak. Clone size, where shown, is once, few, many, or a class for clones that have expanded.

few TRBJ1-1 - TRBV10-3 CAISEPTLNTEAFF TGTGCCATCAGTGAGCCCACATTGAACACTGAAGCTTTCTTT
few TRBJ2-3 - TRBV7-2 CASSSGGTQYF TGTGCCAGCAGCTCCGGGGGTACGCAGTATTTT
- TRBJ2-1 - TRBV24-1 CATSDLPGTGRNEQFF TGTGCCACCAGTGATTTGCCGGGAACAGGGAGGAATGAGCAGTTCTTC
- TRBJ2-1 TRBD2 TRBV20-1 CSARELAGVHEQFF TGCAGTGCTAGAGAACTAGCGGGAGTTCATGAGCAGTTCTTC
once TRBJ2-5 TRBD1 TRBV19 CASSGQGAETQYF TGTGCCAGTAGTGGACAGGGGGCCGAGACCCAGTACTTC
few TRBJ1-6 - TRBV15 CATSRTPVDSPLHF TGTGCCACCAGCAGGACCCCGGTTGATTCACCCCTCCACTTT
few TRBJ1-5 - TRBV7-9 CASSSDKPYQPQHF TGTGCCAGCTCCTCGGACAAGCCCTATCAGCCCCAGCATTTT
few TRBJ1-2 - TRBV19 CASIDRQTNYGYTF TGTGCCAGTATCGACCGACAAACTAACTATGGCTACACCTTC
- TRBJ1-5 - TRBV28 CASSSMLGGKISNQPQHF TGTGCCAGCAGTTCTATGTTGGGAGGGAAAATTAGCAATCAGCCCCAGCATTTT
- TRBJ2-7 - TRBV28 CASSLGGDGAYEQYF TGTGCCAGCAGTTTAGGTGGGGACGGTGCTTATGAGCAGTACTTC
few TRBJ1-5 - TRBV20-1 CSARDRAGDQPQHF TGCAGTGCTAGAGATAGAGCAGGGGATCAGCCCCAGCATTTT
- TRBJ2-1 TRBD2 TRBV7-2 CASSLESSLALRTGEQFF TGTGCCAGCAGCTTAGAAAGTTCACTAGCGCTCCGGACGGGTGAGCAGTTCTTC
- TRBJ1-1 - TRBV11-3 CASSLRVNTEAFF TGTGCCAGCAGCTTGAGAGTGAACACTGAAGCTTTCTTT
- TRBJ1-5 TRBD1 TRBV15 CATSSLGQARSNQPQHF TGTGCCACCAGCAGCCTCGGACAGGCAAGGAGCAATCAGCCCCAGCATTTT
- TRBJ2-1 - TRBV7-8 CASSFFQAYNEQFF TGTGCCAGCAGCTTTTTTCAGGCGTACAATGAGCAGTTCTTC
few TRBJ2-7 TRBD2 TRBV20-1 CSARDRTSAVGEQYF TGCAGTGCTAGAGATCGGACTAGCGCCGTGGGAGAGCAGTACTTC
few TRBJ2-7 TRBD2 TRBV27 CASSPTRSGSSYEQYF TGTGCCAGTTCCCCTACCCGGAGCGGGAGCTCCTACGAGCAGTACTTC
- TRBJ2-7 - TRBV10-3 CAISDLNSYEQYF TGTGCCATCAGTGATCTCAACTCCTACGAGCAGTACTTC